This is a list of T cell receptor beta chains from one sample in a study of blood T cell repertoires in COVID-19. Profiling relied on immunoSEQ multiplex PCR, and the TCRdb table lists in-frame clones only, not all of them. This repertoire shows about 170,000 clones, roughly 85% found once; its top ten account for about 2.1%. Sequenced input: peripheral blood. The receptors originated from a woman of 80 years or more with acute or convalescent COVID-19. Each CDR3 is given without its conserved first and last residue.

cdr3_aa j_call v_call
ASSESQGRANVLT TRBJ2-6 TRBV6-1
ASLEGATNTEAF TRBJ1-1 TRBV5-1
ATSDDRANQPQH TRBJ1-5 TRBV15
ASSRPGTARTETQY TRBJ2-5 TRBV11-2
AWSPDRVGYEQY TRBJ2-7 TRBV30
AIAEQGKPETQY TRBJ2-5 TRBV10-3
ASSQAGNYGYT TRBJ1-2 TRBV4-1
ASSFTGSSYEQY TRBJ2-7 TRBV28
ASSLQGFGSNQPQH TRBJ1-5 TRBV2
ASSWDRSSYNSPLH TRBJ1-6 TRBV19
AWSPTTGAGETQY TRBJ2-5 TRBV30
ASSRQGYYGYT TRBJ1-2 TRBV19
ASSDTGWNSPLH TRBJ1-6 TRBV2
ASGAGPRTDTQY TRBJ2-3 TRBV9
SVVFLSAGNQPQH TRBJ1-5 TRBV29-1
ASSEYWAREKYGYT TRBJ1-2 TRBV25-1
ASSSGDRGNQPQH TRBJ1-5 TRBV7-9
AISGDSTEAF TRBJ1-1 TRBV10-3
AWSVDRVYGYT TRBJ1-2 TRBV30
ASSERRATKAF TRBJ1-1 TRBV7-3
SVQGYLNTGELF TRBJ2-2 TRBV29-1
ASSLLGGEKLF TRBJ1-4 TRBV12-3/TRBV12-4
ASSDQGLGNSPLH TRBJ1-6 TRBV7-3
ASSSRTGGVELF TRBJ2-2 TRBV19
ASSLAIAYEQY TRBJ2-7 TRBV5-4
ASSPSSTGMGNQPQH TRBJ1-5 TRBV4-1
ASRTGGNQPQH TRBJ1-5 TRBV19
SVEESSGILKTQY TRBJ2-5 TRBV29-1
ASSLVRGTTGELF TRBJ2-2 TRBV7-2
AYRQGNGNTIY TRBJ1-3 TRBV30
ASSSGGISGNTIY TRBJ1-3 TRBV5-4
ATTLAGATTDTQY TRBJ2-3 TRBV27
ASSVGQGGFGNTIY TRBJ1-3 TRBV9
ASSYDPGRGFTEQY TRBJ2-7 TRBV6-2/TRBV6-3
ASSQDSRDHFQPQH TRBJ1-5 TRBV4-1
ASSTGQGTEKLF TRBJ1-4 TRBV19
ASSSLGRSLNEQF TRBJ2-1 TRBV7-2
ASSQDVASGGYEQY TRBJ2-7 TRBV3-1/TRBV3-2
ASRPPGQGTDTQY TRBJ2-3 TRBV19
ASSYGPGEETQY TRBJ2-5 TRBV6-5
ASSWTGGLNEQF TRBJ2-1 TRBV7-2
ASSQDLGTSGGPSYEQY TRBJ2-7 TRBV4-1
ASSLIGGYYEQY TRBJ2-7 TRBV5-6
ASSLMGADTGELF TRBJ2-2 TRBV7-2
ASSGALAGGSSYNEQF TRBJ2-1 TRBV10-2
ASSEKGARNQPQH TRBJ1-5 TRBV6-1
ASRRSESGAYNEQF TRBJ2-1 TRBV5-1
ASSQEVLSSYEQY TRBJ2-7 TRBV3-1/TRBV3-2
ASRATGSNQPQH TRBJ1-5 TRBV7-8
ASSTVSRGGSEQY TRBJ2-7 TRBV3-1/TRBV3-2
ASSMGTGGPTYEQY TRBJ2-7 TRBV19